What follows are 2 T cell receptor beta chains derived from one specimen sequenced in a study of blood T cell repertoires in COVID-19. Method: immunoSEQ multiplex PCR; TCRdb's copy keeps in-frame clones and lacks some. This repertoire shows tens of thousands of clones, 60% to 80% found once; its top ten account for 28%. Source material: peripheral blood. The receptor set was obtained from a woman aged 65 to 85 with acute or convalescent COVID-19.

This clone was picked up many times. The chain joins TRBV6-5 to TRBJ2-2, with D uncertain. Trimming stripped 6 bases from V and 6 bases from J, with 8 bases between. Germline CDR1 reads MNHEY; CDR2 reads SVGAGI. The CDR3 length is 12 residues. CDR3 nucleotide sequence: TGTGCCAGCAGCGAGGAGTCCGGGGAGCTGTTTTTT. It codes for CASSEESGELFF.

V usage is TRBV29-1 and J usage is TRBJ1-4; TRBD1 agrees at 7 bases. The ends lost 4 bases at V and 10 bases at J; junction bases unmatched: 9. This CDR3 contains 13 residues. Germline assignment: CDR1 SQVTM and CDR2 ANQGSEA. The CDR3 here is CSVGSTGEGKLFF. CDR3 coding DNA: TGCAGCGTTGGGAGCACAGGGGAAGGAAAACTGTTTTTT.